The present T cell receptor (beta chain) was sequenced within a study of beta chain features in type 1 diabetes. Study outcomes and limitations: A moderate, significant TCRB CDR3 shortening appeared in type 1 diabetes across four CD4+ subsets. Still unanswered here is whether HLA type influences TCRB rearrangement.

The entirety of the isolated RNA underwent reverse transcription, so expressed TCRB transcripts were sequenced. An average near 3.57 million reads came from naive, central memory and regulatory T cell samples. Sequencing was performed with immunoSEQ multiplex PCR; in TCRdb, only in-frame clones are kept and a portion is missing. The table lists hundreds of thousands of clones, about an eighth of them singletons, with just under 0.04% in the top ten. Via CD45RO/CCR7/CD25/CD127/CD95/CD27, cells of the CD4+ naive, central memory, regulatory and stem cell-like memory subsets were sorted. Sorting gave populations that all exceeded 95% purity. This clone was observed a few times. Its antigen is unknown. The sample contains more than one DNA sequence encoding this CDR3. Germline-derived CDR1 and CDR2 are SQVTM and ANQGSEA. The CDR3 is 14 residues long. V lost 6 bases, J lost 2 bases, and 16 bases lay in between.

The TCR sequence derives from a man younger than 30 with type 1 diabetes. The chain is built from TRBV29-1 and TRBJ2-5; maybe TRBD2 (5 bases). What was sequenced was naive CD4+ T cells from blood. DNA of the CDR3: TGCAGCGTGGGTCGGGCGGCGGGTCAAGAGACCCAGTACTTC. This translates into CSVGRAAGQETQYF.